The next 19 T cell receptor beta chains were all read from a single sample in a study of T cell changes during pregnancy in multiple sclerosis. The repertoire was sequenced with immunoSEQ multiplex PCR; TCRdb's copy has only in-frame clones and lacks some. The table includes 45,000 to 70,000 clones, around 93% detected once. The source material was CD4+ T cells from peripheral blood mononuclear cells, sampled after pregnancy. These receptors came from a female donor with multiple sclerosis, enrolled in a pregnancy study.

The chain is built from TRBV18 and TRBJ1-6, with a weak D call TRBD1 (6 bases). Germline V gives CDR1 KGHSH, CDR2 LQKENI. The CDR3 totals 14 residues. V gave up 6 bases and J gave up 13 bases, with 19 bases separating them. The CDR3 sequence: CASSNLTGVTPLHF. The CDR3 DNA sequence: TGTGCCAGCTCCAACCTGACAGGCGTAACGCCCCTCCACTTT. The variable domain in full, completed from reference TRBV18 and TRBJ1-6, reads NAGVMQNPRHLVRRRGQEARLRCSPMKGHSHVYWYRQLPEEGLKFMVYLQKENIIDESGMPKERFSAEFPKEGPSILRIQQVVRGDSAAYFCASSNLTGVTPLHFGNGTRLTVT.

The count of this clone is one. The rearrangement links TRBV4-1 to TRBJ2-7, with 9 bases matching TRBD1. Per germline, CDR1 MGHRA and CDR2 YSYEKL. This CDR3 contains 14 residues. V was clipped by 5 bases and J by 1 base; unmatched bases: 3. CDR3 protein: CASSWGQGSYEQYF. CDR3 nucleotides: TGCGCCAGCAGCTGGGGACAGGGTTCCTACGAGCAGTACTTC.

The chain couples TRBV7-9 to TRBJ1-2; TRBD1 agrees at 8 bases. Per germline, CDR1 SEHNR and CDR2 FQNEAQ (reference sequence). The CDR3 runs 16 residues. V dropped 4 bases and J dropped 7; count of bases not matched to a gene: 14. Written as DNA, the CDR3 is TGTGCCAGCAGCTCGACGGACAGGGCACACGGAGCTGGCTACACCTTC. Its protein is CASSSTDRAHGAGYTF.

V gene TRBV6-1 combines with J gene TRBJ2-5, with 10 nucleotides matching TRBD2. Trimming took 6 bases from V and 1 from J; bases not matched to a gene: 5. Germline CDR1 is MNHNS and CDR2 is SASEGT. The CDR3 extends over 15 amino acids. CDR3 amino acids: CASRRERGGQETQYF. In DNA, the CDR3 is TGTGCCAGCAGGAGGGAGCGGGGGGGCCAAGAGACCCAGTACTTC.

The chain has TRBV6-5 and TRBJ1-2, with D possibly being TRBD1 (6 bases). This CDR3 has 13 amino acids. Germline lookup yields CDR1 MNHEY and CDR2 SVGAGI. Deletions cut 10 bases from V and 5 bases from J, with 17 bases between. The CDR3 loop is CATRGGGDYGYTF. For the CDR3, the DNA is TGTGCCACCAGAGGGGGGGGCGATTATGGCTACACCTTC.

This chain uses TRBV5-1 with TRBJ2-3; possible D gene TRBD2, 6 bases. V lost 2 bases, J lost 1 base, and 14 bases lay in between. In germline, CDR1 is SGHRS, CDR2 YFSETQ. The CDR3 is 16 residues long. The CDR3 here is CASSFAPSAGTDTQYF. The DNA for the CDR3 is TGCGCCAGCAGCTTCGCCCCTAGCGCCGGCACAGATACGCAGTATTTT.

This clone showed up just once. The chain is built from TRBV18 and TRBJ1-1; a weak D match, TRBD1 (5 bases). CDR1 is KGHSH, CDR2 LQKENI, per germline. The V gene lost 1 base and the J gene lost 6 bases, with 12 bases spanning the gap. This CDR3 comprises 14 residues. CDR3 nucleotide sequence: TGTGCCAGCTCACCACTTACCATCAGGGCTGAAGCTTTCTTT. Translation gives CASSPLTIRAEAFF.

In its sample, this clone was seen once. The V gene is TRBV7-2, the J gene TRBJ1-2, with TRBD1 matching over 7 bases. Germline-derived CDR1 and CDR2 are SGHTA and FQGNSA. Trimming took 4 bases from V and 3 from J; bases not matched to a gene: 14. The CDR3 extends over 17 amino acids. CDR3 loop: CASSSAVTGTAYYGYTF. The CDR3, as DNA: TGTGCCAGCAGCTCAGCCGTTACCGGGACAGCTTACTATGGCTACACCTTC.

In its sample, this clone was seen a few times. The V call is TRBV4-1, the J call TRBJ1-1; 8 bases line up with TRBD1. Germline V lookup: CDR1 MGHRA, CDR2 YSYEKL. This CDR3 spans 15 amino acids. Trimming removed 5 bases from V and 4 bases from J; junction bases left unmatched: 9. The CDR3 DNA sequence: TGCGCCAGCAGCTGGACAGGGAGAGGTTCCACTGAAGCTTTCTTT. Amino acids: CASSWTGRGSTEAFF.

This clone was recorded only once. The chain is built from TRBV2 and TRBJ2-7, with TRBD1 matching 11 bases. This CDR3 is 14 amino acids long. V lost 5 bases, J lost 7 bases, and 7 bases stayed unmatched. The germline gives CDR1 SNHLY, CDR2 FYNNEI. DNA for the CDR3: TGTGCCAGCAGTCAAGGACAGGGGGCGAGGGAGCAGTACTTC. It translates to CASSQGQGAREQYF.

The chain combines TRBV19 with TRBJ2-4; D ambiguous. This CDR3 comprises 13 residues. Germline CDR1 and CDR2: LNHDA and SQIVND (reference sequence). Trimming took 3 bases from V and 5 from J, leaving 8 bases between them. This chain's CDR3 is CASSMQAENIQYF. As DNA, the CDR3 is TGTGCCAGTAGTATGCAGGCTGAAAACATTCAGTACTTC.

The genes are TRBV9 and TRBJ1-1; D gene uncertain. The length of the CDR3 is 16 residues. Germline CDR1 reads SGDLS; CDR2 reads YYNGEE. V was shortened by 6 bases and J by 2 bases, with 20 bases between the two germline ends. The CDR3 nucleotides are TGTGCCAGCACCCCGGGTGGAACCTTCTTTAACACTGAAGCTTTCTTT. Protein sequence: CASTPGGTFFNTEAFF. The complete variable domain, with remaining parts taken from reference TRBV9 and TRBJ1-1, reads DSGVTQTPKHLITATGQRVTLRCSPRSGDLSVYWYQQSLDQGLQFLIQYYNGEERAKGNILERFSAQQFPDLHSELNLSSLELGDSALYFCASTPGGTFFNTEAFFGQGTRLTVV.

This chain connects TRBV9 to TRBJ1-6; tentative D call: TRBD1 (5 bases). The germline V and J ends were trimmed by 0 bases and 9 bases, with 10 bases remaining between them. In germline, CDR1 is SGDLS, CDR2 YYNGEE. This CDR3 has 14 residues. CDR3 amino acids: CASSVETGVSPLHF. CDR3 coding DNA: TGTGCCAGCAGCGTAGAAACGGGGGTTTCACCCCTCCACTTT. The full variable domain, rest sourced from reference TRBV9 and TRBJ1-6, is DSGVTQTPKHLITATGQRVTLRCSPRSGDLSVYWYQQSLDQGLQFLIQYYNGEERAKGNILERFSAQQFPDLHSELNLSSLELGDSALYFCASSVETGVSPLHFGNGTRLTVT.

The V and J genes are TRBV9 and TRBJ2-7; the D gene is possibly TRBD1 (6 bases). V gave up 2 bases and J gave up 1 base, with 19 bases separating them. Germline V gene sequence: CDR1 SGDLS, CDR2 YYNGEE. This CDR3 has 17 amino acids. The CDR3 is CASSVNPRAGESYEQYF. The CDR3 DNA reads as TGTGCCAGCAGCGTTAATCCGCGCGCAGGGGAATCCTACGAGCAGTACTTC.

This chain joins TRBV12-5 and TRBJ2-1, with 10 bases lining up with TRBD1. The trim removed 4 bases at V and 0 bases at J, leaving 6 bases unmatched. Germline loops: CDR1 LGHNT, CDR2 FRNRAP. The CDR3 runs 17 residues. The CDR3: CASGSGQGGYSYNEQFF. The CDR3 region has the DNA TGTGCTAGTGGTTCCGGACAGGGGGGATACTCCTACAATGAGCAGTTCTTC. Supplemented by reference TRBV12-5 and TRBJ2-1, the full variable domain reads DARVTQTPRHKVTEMGQEVTMRCQPILGHNTVFWYRQTMMQGLELLAYFRNRAPLDDSGMPKDRFSAEMPDATLATLKIQPSEPRDSAVYFCASGSGQGGYSYNEQFFGPGTRLTVL.

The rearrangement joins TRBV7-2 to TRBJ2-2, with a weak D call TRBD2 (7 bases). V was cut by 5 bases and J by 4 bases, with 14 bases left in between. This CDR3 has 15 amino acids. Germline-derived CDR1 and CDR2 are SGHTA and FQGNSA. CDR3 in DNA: TGTGCCAGCAGCCCCTCGGGGGGCCCCACCGGGGAGCTGTTTTTT. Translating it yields CASSPSGGPTGELFF.

CDR3 loop: CAWSKIGLATDTQYF. In DNA, the CDR3 is TGTGCCTGGAGTAAAATCGGACTAGCGACAGATACGCAGTATTTT. This chain links TRBV30 with TRBJ2-3, with 9 bases identical to TRBD2. This CDR3 region has 15 residues. V was clipped by 2 bases and J by 3 bases; unmatched bases: 6. The V gene's germline CDR1 is GTSNPN and CDR2 SVGIG (reference sequence). Full variable domain (outside the CDR3, taken from reference TRBV30 and TRBJ2-3): SQTIHQWPATLVQPVGSPLSLECTVEGTSNPNLYWYRQAAGRGLQLLFYSVGIGQISSEVPQNLSASRPQDRQFILSSKKLLLSDSGFYLCAWSKIGLATDTQYFGPGTRLTVL.

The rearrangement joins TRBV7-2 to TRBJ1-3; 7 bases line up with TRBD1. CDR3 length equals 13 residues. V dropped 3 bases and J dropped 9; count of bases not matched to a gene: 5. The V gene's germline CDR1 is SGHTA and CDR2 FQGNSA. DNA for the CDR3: TGTGCCAGCAGCTTCGGGACAGTTGGCACCATATATTTT. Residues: CASSFGTVGTIYF.

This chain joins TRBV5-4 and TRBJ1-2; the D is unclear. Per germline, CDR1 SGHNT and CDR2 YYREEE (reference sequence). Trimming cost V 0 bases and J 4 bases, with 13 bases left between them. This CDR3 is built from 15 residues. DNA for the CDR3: TGTGCCAGCAGCTTGGCCGCCGCGGAATCCTATGGCTACACCTTC. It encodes CASSLAAAESYGYTF.